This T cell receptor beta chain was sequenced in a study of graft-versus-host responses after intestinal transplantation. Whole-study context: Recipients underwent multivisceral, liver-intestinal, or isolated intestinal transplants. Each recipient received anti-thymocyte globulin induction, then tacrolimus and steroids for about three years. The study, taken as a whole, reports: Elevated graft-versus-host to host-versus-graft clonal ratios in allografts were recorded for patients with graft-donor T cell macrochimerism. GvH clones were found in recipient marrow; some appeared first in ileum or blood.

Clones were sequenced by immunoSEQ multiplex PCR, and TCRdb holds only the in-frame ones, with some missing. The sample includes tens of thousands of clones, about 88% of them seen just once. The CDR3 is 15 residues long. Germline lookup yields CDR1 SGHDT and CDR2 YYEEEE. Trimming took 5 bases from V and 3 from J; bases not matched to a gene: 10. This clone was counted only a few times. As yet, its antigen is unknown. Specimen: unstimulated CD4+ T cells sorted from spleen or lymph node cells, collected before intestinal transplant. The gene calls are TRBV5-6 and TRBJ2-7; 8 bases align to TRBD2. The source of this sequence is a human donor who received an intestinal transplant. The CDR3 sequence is CASSTGSGGLYEQYF. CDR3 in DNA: TGTGCCAGCAGTACGGGGTCGGGAGGGCTCTACGAGCAGTACTTC.